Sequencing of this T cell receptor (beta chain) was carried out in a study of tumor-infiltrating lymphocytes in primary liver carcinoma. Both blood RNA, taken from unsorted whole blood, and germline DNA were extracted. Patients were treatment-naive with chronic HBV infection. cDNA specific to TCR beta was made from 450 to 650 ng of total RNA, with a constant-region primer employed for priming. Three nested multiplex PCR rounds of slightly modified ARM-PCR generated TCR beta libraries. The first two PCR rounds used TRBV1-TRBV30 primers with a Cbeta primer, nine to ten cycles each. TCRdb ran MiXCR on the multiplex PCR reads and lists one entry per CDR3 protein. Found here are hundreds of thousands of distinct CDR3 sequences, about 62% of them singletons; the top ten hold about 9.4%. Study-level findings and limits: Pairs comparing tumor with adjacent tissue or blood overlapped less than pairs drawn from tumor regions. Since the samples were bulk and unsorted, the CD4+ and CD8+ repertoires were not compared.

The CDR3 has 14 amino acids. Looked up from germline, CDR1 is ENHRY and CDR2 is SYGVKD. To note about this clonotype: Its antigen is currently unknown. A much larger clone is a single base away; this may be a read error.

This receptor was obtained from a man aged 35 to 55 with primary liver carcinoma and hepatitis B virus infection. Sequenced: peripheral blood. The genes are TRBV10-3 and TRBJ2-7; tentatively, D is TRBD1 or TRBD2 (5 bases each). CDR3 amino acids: CTIGNVGESYEQYF. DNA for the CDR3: TGTACCATCGGGAACGTAGGGGAGTCCTACGAGCAGTACTTC.